This T cell receptor beta chain comes out of a study of T cell responses to AZD1222 COVID-19 vaccine. The study's findings and limits: Baseline testing showed seropositivity in only six or seven AZD1222 recipients. It should be noted that donors were predominantly white British and more often female, and clonal diversity was possibly underestimated.

Second-dose schedules of about 4 or about 12 weeks were combined. Profiled with immunoSEQ multiplex PCR; TCRdb holds only in-frame clones, not every one. The table has roughly 65,000 clones, around four fifths seen once. About this clone: What it recognizes is unknown.

This receptor was identified in an adult who received the AZD1222 COVID-19 vaccine. The sequences come from peripheral blood, collected 28 days after the second AZD1222 dose.

CDR3 residues: CASSLLAGGRNEQFF. DNA of the CDR3: TGTGCCAGCAGCCTTCTAGCGGGGGGACGCAATGAGCAGTTCTTC. The chain has TRBV6-5 and TRBJ2-1; 11 positions agree with TRBD2. With 6 bases clipped from V and 6 bases from J, the junction kept 7 bases outside the gene matches. Germline CDR1 and CDR2: MNHEY and SVGAGI. The CDR3 extends over 15 amino acids.